The clone carrying this T cell receptor beta chain was detected only once. The antigen is unknown. The entry originates in a study of shared clonotypes between healthy human individuals. Study-level findings and limits: Across a handful of donors, naive CD4 shared about 5%, naive CD8 around 4%, memory CD4 2% to 2.5%, memory CD8 0.4% to 0.5%.

Across several immunoSEQ plates, the genomic DNA of each subset was split evenly. Per the authors' pipeline: ImmunoSEQ output held junction-only sequences without quality scores, so filtering differed. Data came from immunoSEQ multiplex PCR; TCRdb stores just in-frame clones and leaves some out. For V, J and clone size, that table is used; D and trimming come from the DNA. The data hold 650,000 to 750,000 clones, with about two thirds observed a single time. Sequencing was carried out using memory CD4+ T cells sorted from blood. The subset denotes: CD45RA-negative fraction. The receptor was isolated from a woman aged 30 to 39 in good health.

The CDR3 nucleotides read TGTGCCAGTAAAGCCGGGACAGCGAATAATGAAAAACTGTTTTTT. Protein sequence: CASKAGTANNEKLFF. V usage is TRBV19 and J usage is TRBJ1-4; 7 bases match TRBD1. Losses at the gene ends were 7 bases for V and 4 bases for J; bases not matched to a gene: 9. Germline V gene lookup returns CDR1 LNHDA and CDR2 SQIVND (reference sequence). The CDR3 is made up of 15 amino acids.